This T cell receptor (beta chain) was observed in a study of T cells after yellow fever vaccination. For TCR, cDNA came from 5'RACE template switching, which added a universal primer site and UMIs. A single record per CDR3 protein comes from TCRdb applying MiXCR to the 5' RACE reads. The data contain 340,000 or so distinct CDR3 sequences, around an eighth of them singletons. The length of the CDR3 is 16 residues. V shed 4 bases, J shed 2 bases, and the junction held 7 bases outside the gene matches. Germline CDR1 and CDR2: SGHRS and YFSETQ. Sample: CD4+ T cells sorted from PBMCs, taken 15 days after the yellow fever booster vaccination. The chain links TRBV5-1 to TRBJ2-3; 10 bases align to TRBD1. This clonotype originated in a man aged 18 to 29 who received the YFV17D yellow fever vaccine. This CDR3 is CASSTQTGGYTDTQYF. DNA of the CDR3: TGCGCCAGCAGCACACAGACAGGGGGCTACACAGATACGCAGTATTTT.